This TCR beta chain is drawn from a study of vaccination and CD4 T cells after COVID-19. Across the study: Blood was drawn a median around 70 days post second dose, range 14 to 241. Cells received overlapping spike peptides from SARS-CoV-2, HCoV-NL63, HCoV-OC43 and HCoV-229E as stimulation.

Study findings and constraints: Spike mono-reactivity held for 304 of 307 vaccine-specific clones in convalescent patients.

V lost 5 bases and J 7 bases, leaving 17 bases between the germline ends. Germline lookup yields CDR1 MDHEN and CDR2 SYDVKM. This CDR3 has 14 residues. At the Johns Hopkins FTIC core, DNA taken from cultured CD4+ T cells was sequenced by way of the Oncomine TCR Beta short-read assay. One entry per CDR3 protein results from TCRdb running MiXCR on the PCR reads. Here the sample spans some 20,000 distinct CDR3 sequences, roughly 63% being singletons. Treatment in this sample: 10-day PBMC culture with coronavirus spike peptide pools or control peptides (ViraFEST assay). Expanded clonotypes were found by TCR sequencing after peptide-pool stimulation (ViraFEST). With respect to this clonotype: Its antigen is currently unknown.

The V call is TRBV28, the J call TRBJ1-2; D is undetermined. The sample consisted of CD4+ T cells from blood, cultured in vitro. The clonotype comes from a human donor who had recovered from COVID-19. This CDR3 is CASSPWTRNIGYTF. The CDR3 DNA reads TGTGCCAGCAGTCCATGGACCCGTAACATTGGCTACACCTTC.